This entry lists 30 T cell receptor beta chains sequenced from one sample in a study of regulatory T cells in long-lasting Graves disease. Library construction for TCR beta used iRepertoire HTBI primers and Arm-PCR of CDR3 regions. TCRdb used MiXCR to reprocess the multiplex PCR reads, holding one entry per CDR3 protein. The table lists approximately 300,000 distinct CDR3 sequences, about 18% of them singletons. Specified time point: newly diagnosed GD, antithyroid drugs for less than 3 months. TCR sequences were obtained from RNA taken from PBMCs. This specimen was peripheral blood mononuclear cells (PBMCs), taken at new diagnosis, from a patient treated with antithyroid drugs. The receptors originated from a female donor with Graves disease.

In its sample, this clonotype was seen many times. Written as DNA, the CDR3 is TGTGCCAGCAGTGTTACTTACCTCGGACAGCTTCTAGCGGGGGCTAGCACAGATACGCAGTATTTT. Translated, it gives CASSVTYLGQLLAGASTDTQYF. The chain carries TRBV28 and TRBJ2-3; 10 nucleotides align to TRBD2. Germline V lookup: CDR1 MDHEN, CDR2 SYDVKM. This CDR3 is built from 22 residues. V was clipped by 5 bases and J by 0 bases; unmatched bases: 23.

The rearrangement links TRBV4-2 to TRBJ1-5, with 9 bases fitting TRBD1. This CDR3 contains 14 residues. Germline-derived CDR1 and CDR2 are LGHNA and YNFKEQ. The trim removed 4 bases at V and 4 bases at J, leaving 2 bases unmatched. This CDR3 reads CASSRTGENQPQHF. Here the CDR3 DNA reads TGTGCCAGCAGCCGGACAGGGGAGAATCAGCCCCAGCATTTT.

This clonotype was recorded at least ten times. V and J are TRBV20-1 and TRBJ1-4, with 8 bases matching TRBD1. The CDR3 loop spans 14 amino acids. The V gene's germline CDR1 is DFQATT and CDR2 SNEGSKA (reference sequence). V shed 5 bases, J shed 5 bases, and the junction held 7 bases outside the gene matches. The CDR3 nucleotides are TGCAGTGCTCTCGGACAGGGCCTAAATGAAAAACTGTTTTTT. Protein: CSALGQGLNEKLFF.

This clonotype was seen only once. The chain is built from TRBV11-3 and TRBJ2-7; D ambiguous. The germline V and J ends were trimmed by 2 bases and 1 base, with 15 bases remaining between them. The CDR3 has 16 amino acids. Germline V gene data show CDR1 as SGHNT and CDR2 as YENEEA. The CDR3 here is CASSLHWARASYEQYF. The DNA for the CDR3 is TGTGCCAGCAGCTTACATTGGGCAAGGGCTTCCTACGAGCAGTACTTC.

This clonotype appeared many times. The V and J genes are TRBV4-1 and TRBJ2-1; 14 bases agree with TRBD2. Trimming cost V 4 bases and J 8 bases; bases outside gene matches: 7. Germline CDR1 MGHRA, CDR2 YSYEKL. The CDR3 extends over 16 amino acids. CDR3 protein: CASSRAGTSGSYEQFF. The CDR3, as DNA: TGCGCCAGCAGCCGAGCCGGGACTAGCGGGAGCTATGAGCAGTTCTTC.

This clonotype has a count of ten or more. The chain employs TRBV7-2 and TRBJ2-1; TRBD1 matches 12 bases. With 9 bases clipped from V and 7 bases from J, the junction kept 10 bases outside the gene matches. Germline values: CDR1 SGHTA, CDR2 FQGNSA. The CDR3 has 15 residues. CDR3 sequence: CASTRDRGPGNEQFF. The CDR3 coding sequence is TGTGCCAGTACCCGGGACAGGGGGCCAGGGAATGAGCAGTTCTTC.

The chain is built from TRBV19 and TRBJ2-6, with 7 nucleotides matching TRBD1. The CDR3 runs 17 residues. V shed 5 bases and J 0 bases; nucleotides not matched to a gene: 7. CDR1 is LNHDA, CDR2 SQIVND, per germline (reference sequence). CDR3 nucleotide sequence: TGTGCCAGTAGTTCACGACAGGGCCGCTCTGGGGCCAACGTCCTGACTTTC. Amino acids: CASSSRQGRSGANVLTF.

There are many counts of this clonotype. This chain uses TRBV11-2 with TRBJ1-1; D gene unclear. The CDR3 is made up of 11 amino acids. Germline CDR1 reads SGHAT; CDR2 reads FQNNGV. Trimming pared 2 bases from V and 6 bases from J, leaving 4 bases between. Here the CDR3 reads CASSLIAEAFF. DNA of the CDR3: TGTGCCAGCAGCTTAATCGCTGAAGCTTTCTTT. The full variable domain, its missing parts supplied by reference TRBV11-2 and TRBJ1-1, is EAGVAQSPRYKIIEKRQSVAFWCNPISGHATLYWYQQILGQGPKLLIQFQNNGVVDDSQLPKDRFSAERLKGVDSTLKIQPAKLEDSAVYLCASSLIAEAFFGQGTRLTVV.

This clonotype has ten or more counts. V gene TRBV3-1 combines with J gene TRBJ2-3, with D perhaps TRBD1 or TRBD2 (7 bases each). The CDR3 consists of 17 residues. The germline V gene encodes CDR1 LGHDT and CDR2 YNNKEL (reference sequence). V lost 2 bases and J lost 6, with 21 bases in between. The CDR3 DNA sequence: TGTGCCAGCAGCCAAACCCGGGGGGTGACAGGGATGGATACGCAGTATTTT. Amino acids: CASSQTRGVTGMDTQYF.

Many counts were recorded for this clonotype. The chain uses TRBV14 and TRBJ2-2, with unresolved D. The CDR3 is 16 amino acids. Per the germline V gene, CDR1 is SGHDN and CDR2 is FVKESK. V lost 0 bases and J lost 3, with 11 bases in between. CDR3 amino acids: CASSQDPAGYTGELFF. In DNA form, the CDR3 reads TGTGCCAGCAGCCAAGATCCGGCAGGTTACACCGGGGAGCTGTTTTTT.

This clonotype was recorded at least ten times. The chain is built from TRBV28 and TRBJ1-5; 7 nucleotides match TRBD1. CDR3 length: 14 residues. Germline V gene data show CDR1 as MDHEN and CDR2 as SYDVKM. The ends lost 4 bases at V and 7 bases at J; junction bases unmatched: 7. As DNA, the CDR3 is TGTGCCAGCAGTTCGTACAGGGGAGGGCAGCCCCAGCATTTT. Translating gives CASSSYRGGQPQHF. Variable domain in full (rest from reference TRBV28 and TRBJ1-5): DVKVTQSSRYLVKRTGEKVFLECVQDMDHENMFWYRQDPGLGLRLIYFSYDVKMKEKGDIPEGYSVSREKKERFSLILESASTNQTSMYLCASSSYRGGQPQHFGDGTRLSIL.

The chain links TRBV5-6 to TRBJ1-2; weak D call: TRBD1 (5 bases). V shed 4 bases and J shed 4 bases, with 14 bases lying between them. CDR3 length: 14 residues. Germline V gene sequence: CDR1 SGHDT, CDR2 YYEEEE. DNA for the CDR3: TGTGCCAGCAGCCAGAGGGGTCCTCTCTATGGCTACACCTTC. Amino acids: CASSQRGPLYGYTF.

This chain joins TRBV7-2 and TRBJ2-5; TRBD2 matches at 7 bases. The J segment lost 4 bases and the V segment lost 4 bases, leaving 9 bases of the junction unmatched. From germline, CDR1 is SGHTA and CDR2 FQGNSA. The CDR3 loop spans 15 amino acids. The CDR3: CASSSLAAGLETQYF. Here the CDR3 DNA reads TGTGCCAGCAGCTCGCTAGCGGCGGGTTTAGAGACCCAGTACTTC. The entire variable domain, with the rest obtained from reference TRBV7-2 and TRBJ2-5, is as follows: GAGVSQSPSNKVTEKGKDVELRCDPISGHTALYWYRQSLGQGLEFLIYFQGNSAPDKSGLPSDRFSAERTGGSVSTLTIQRTQQEDSAVYLCASSSLAAGLETQYFGPGTRLLVL.

This clonotype was counted many times. The chain recombines TRBV11-2 with TRBJ2-3; 9 bases align to TRBD2. The V and J ends lost 2 bases and 3 bases, in that order; junction bases with no gene match: 6. The CDR3 is 16 residues long. Germline CDR1 reads SGHAT; CDR2 reads FQNNGV. The DNA for the CDR3 is TGTGCCAGCAGCTTATCGGCGGGAGGGACTACAGATACGCAGTATTTT. This translates into CASSLSAGGTTDTQYF.

This chain links TRBV11-1 with TRBJ2-3; 12 bases align to TRBD2. This CDR3 comprises 17 residues. CDR1 is SGHAT and CDR2 is FQDESV in the germline V gene (reference sequence). V lost 3 bases, J lost 7 bases, and 11 bases stayed unmatched. The CDR3 spells CASSFGSSGRAGNTQYF. The CDR3 bases are TGTGCCAGCAGCTTTGGGTCTAGCGGGAGGGCCGGGAATACGCAGTATTTT.

V is TRBV30 and J is TRBJ2-2; D gene ambiguous. V lost 4 bases and J 1 base, leaving 7 bases between the germline ends. The CDR3 is made up of 13 amino acids. Germline CDR1 reads GTSNPN; CDR2 reads SVGIG (reference sequence). CDR3 coding DNA: TGTGCCTGGAAGAGGCAGAACACCGGGGAGCTGTTTTTT. This gives the protein CAWKRQNTGELFF.

This clonotype turned up a few times. The chain joins TRBV9 to TRBJ2-5; 7 bases match TRBD1. Germline V gives CDR1 SGDLS, CDR2 YYNGEE. This CDR3 has 17 amino acids. After removal of 4 bases from V and 2 bases from J, the junction contained 14 bases not matched to a gene. CDR3 region: CASSPFVRGPLQETQYF. The CDR3, as DNA: TGTGCCAGCAGCCCCTTCGTAAGGGGGCCGCTTCAAGAGACCCAGTACTTC.

This clonotype came up many times. This chain uses TRBV29-1 with TRBJ1-5, with D possibly TRBD1 on 6 matching bases. V dropped 4 bases and J dropped 3 bases, with 10 bases sitting between them. This CDR3 spans 13 amino acids. Germline V gene data show CDR1 as SQVTM and CDR2 as ANQGSEA. CDR3 region: CSVASGDNQPQHF. In DNA, the CDR3 is TGCAGCGTTGCGTCAGGGGACAATCAGCCCCAGCATTTT.

The table lists this clonotype with a few counts. This chain links TRBV28 with TRBJ2-4; D not resolved. Germline assignment: CDR1 MDHEN and CDR2 SYDVKM. The CDR3 runs 15 residues. V lost 4 bases and J 0 bases, leaving 10 bases between the germline ends. The CDR3 DNA is TGTGCCAGCAGTTCGGTCCGAGGAGCCAAAAACATTCAGTACTTC. Amino acid sequence: CASSSVRGAKNIQYF.

This chain uses TRBV12-3 or TRBV12-4 with TRBJ1-4; no clear D gene. The CDR3 is 17 residues long. Trimming stripped 5 bases from V and 5 bases from J, with 21 bases between. The chain's CDR3 is CASSEALKAGLNEKLFF. The CDR3 DNA reads TGTGCCAGCAGTGAAGCGCTAAAGGCAGGACTGAATGAAAAACTGTTTTTT.

This clonotype was recorded many times. The rearrangement links TRBV3-1 to TRBJ1-5; 9 bases line up with TRBD1. The CDR3 covers 17 residues. Germline CDR1 reads LGHDT; CDR2 reads YNNKEL (reference sequence). V was pared by 1 base and J by 7 bases, with 11 bases of the junction left unmatched. CDR3 in amino acids: CASSQVLDRGGGQPQHF. CDR3 nucleotides: TGTGCCAGCAGCCAAGTCTTGGACAGGGGAGGCGGACAGCCCCAGCATTTT.

This clonotype was detected ten times or more. The V gene is TRBV12-3 or TRBV12-4, the J gene TRBJ2-5, with D unclear. Trimming took 5 bases from V and 7 from J, leaving 8 bases between them. CDR3 length: 11 amino acids. The CDR3 here is CASSPSRTQYF. DNA of the CDR3: TGTGCCAGCAGTCCGTCAAGGACCCAGTACTTC.

This chain joins TRBV12-3 or TRBV12-4 and TRBJ1-4; D is possibly TRBD1 (6 bases). The CDR3 runs to 15 residues. Trimming stripped 5 bases from V and 5 bases from J, with 15 bases between. This CDR3 reads CASSISGGANEKLFF. As DNA, the CDR3 is TGTGCCAGCAGTATCTCCGGGGGGGCGAATGAAAAACTGTTTTTT.

A word on this clonotype: Being one base from a much bigger clone, this may be a read error. The CDR3 is CASGSLSWNEQYF. CDR3 bases: TGTGCTAGTGGGTCCCTCTCCTGGAATGAGCAGTACTTC. This chain uses TRBV12-5 with TRBJ2-5; D call uncertain. CDR3 length: 13 amino acids. The V gene lost 6 bases and the J gene lost 11 bases, with 19 bases spanning the gap. The germline V gene has CDR1 LGHNT and CDR2 FRNRAP.

V usage is TRBV7-2 and J usage is TRBJ2-1; 7 bases fit TRBD2. The last part of the DNA fits TRBJ2-5 better; the J call may be wrong. The CDR3 is 16 amino acids. Germline lookup yields CDR1 SGHTA and CDR2 FQGNSA. The CDR3 DNA reads as TGTGCCAGCCGCCACCCCCCGGGACGGGGGGTTGAGACCCAGTACTTC. It codes for CASRHPPGRGVETQYF.

Concerning this clonotype: This could be a read error, since a much larger clone is one nucleotide away. The V call is TRBV6-2 or TRBV6-3, the J call TRBJ1-6; possible D gene TRBD1, 6 bases. This CDR3 has 18 residues. Trimming pared 2 bases from V and 3 bases from J, leaving 17 bases between. Germline V lookup: CDR1 MNHEY, CDR2 SVGEGT. The CDR3 DNA reads as TGTGCCAGCAGTTACATTGGGACAAGGGGCCGCTATAATTCACCCCTCCACTTT. Translated, it gives CASSYIGTRGRYNSPLHF.

The rearrangement joins TRBV19 to TRBJ1-3; possible D gene TRBD1, 5 bases. V lost 3 bases, J lost 4 bases, and 13 bases lay in between. The CDR3 spans 15 residues. Germline lookup yields CDR1 LNHDA and CDR2 SQIVND (reference sequence). CDR3 sequence (DNA): TGTGCCAGTAGTATTGGGGGGGGTGGCGGAAACACCATATATTTT. It codes for CASSIGGGGGNTIYF. Filled out from reference TRBV19 and TRBJ1-3, the complete variable domain reads DGGITQSPKYLFRKEGQNVTLSCEQNLNHDAMYWYRQDPGQGLRLIYYSQIVNDFQKGDIAEGYSVSREKKESFPLTVTSAQKNPTAFYLCASSIGGGGGNTIYFGEGSWLTVV.

In its sample, this clonotype was seen many times. The chain recombines TRBV6-5 with TRBJ2-2; the D gene is possibly TRBD2 (6 bases). Germline V gives CDR1 MNHEY, CDR2 SVGAGI. CDR3 length: 17 residues. V lost 1 base to trimming and J lost 3 bases, with 15 bases between them. The CDR3 DNA follows: TGTGCCAGCAGTTACTGGATGAGGGAGGCGGACACCGGGGAGCTGTTTTTT. Translating gives CASSYWMREADTGELFF.

With regard to this clonotype: A much bigger clone sits one base away, suggesting this may be a read error. The chain recombines TRBV28 with TRBJ1-2; D unresolved. Germline CDR1 is MDHEN and CDR2 is SYDVKM. The CDR3 consists of 12 residues. V was trimmed by 8 bases and J by 11 bases, leaving 18 bases between them. The CDR3 sequence is CASDLPSARYTF. CDR3 nucleotides: TGTGCCAGCGACTTACCATCCGCCAGATACACCTTC.

In its sample, this clonotype was seen many times. The chain combines TRBV3-1 with TRBJ1-1; D may be TRBD1 (5 bases). The V end was cut by 4 bases, the J end by 1 base, with 19 bases between. The CDR3 is made up of 17 amino acids. Germline-derived CDR1 and CDR2 are LGHDT and YNNKEL (reference sequence). As DNA, the CDR3 is TGTGCCAGCAGCCCAGCTGGGGGGGACCGGAAGAACACTGAAGCTTTCTTT. This encodes CASSPAGGDRKNTEAFF.